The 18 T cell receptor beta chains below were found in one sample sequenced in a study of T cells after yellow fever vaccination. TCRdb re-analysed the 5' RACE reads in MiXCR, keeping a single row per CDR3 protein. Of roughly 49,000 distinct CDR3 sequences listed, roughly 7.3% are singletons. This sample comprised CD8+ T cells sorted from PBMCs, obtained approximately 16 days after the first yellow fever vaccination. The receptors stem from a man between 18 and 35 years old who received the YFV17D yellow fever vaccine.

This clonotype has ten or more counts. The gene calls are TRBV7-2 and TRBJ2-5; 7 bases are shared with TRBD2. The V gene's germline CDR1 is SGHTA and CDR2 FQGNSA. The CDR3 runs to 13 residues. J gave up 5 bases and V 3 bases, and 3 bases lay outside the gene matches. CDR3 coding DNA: TGTGCCAGCAGCTTGTGGGGGGGGGAGACCCAGTACTTC. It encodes CASSLWGGETQYF.

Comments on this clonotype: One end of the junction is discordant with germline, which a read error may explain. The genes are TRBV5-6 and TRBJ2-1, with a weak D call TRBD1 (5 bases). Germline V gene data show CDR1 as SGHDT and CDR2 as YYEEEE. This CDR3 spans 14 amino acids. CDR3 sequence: CAISPGRQHNEQFF. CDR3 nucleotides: TGTGCCATCAGCCCCGGGCGACAGCACAATGAGCAGTTCTTC.

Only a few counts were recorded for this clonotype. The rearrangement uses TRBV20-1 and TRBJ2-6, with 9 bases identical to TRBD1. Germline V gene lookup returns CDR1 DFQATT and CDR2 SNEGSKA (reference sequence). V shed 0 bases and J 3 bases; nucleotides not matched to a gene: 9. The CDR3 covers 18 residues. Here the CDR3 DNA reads TGCAGTGCTAGAGATCGGGACAGGGCGGATGATGGGGCCAACGTCCTGACTTTC. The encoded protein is CSARDRDRADDGANVLTF.

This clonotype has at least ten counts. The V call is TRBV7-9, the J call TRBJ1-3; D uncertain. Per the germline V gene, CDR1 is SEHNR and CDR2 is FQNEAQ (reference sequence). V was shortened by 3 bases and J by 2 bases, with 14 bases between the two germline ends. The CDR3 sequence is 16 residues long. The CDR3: CASSLELYTPGNTIYF. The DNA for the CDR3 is TGTGCCAGCAGCTTGGAACTTTATACCCCTGGAAACACCATATATTTT.

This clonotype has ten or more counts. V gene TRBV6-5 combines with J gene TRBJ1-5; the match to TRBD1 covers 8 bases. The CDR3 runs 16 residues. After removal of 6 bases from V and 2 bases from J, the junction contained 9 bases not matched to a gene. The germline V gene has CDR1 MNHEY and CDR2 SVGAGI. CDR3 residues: CASSPQGAWGNQPQHF. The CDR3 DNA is TGTGCCAGCAGCCCCCAGGGGGCTTGGGGCAATCAGCCCCAGCATTTT.

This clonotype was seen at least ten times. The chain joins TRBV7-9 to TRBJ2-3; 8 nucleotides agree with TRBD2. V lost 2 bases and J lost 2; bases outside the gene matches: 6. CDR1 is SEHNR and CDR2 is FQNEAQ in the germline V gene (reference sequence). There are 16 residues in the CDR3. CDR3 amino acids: CASSLPTSGNTDTQYF. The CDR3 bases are TGTGCCAGCAGCTTACCCACTAGCGGCAACACAGATACGCAGTATTTT.

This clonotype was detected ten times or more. CDR3: CASRDVLNIQYF. The CDR3 bases are TGTGCCAGCAGGGACGTCCTGAACATTCAGTACTTC. J is TRBJ2-4 and V is TRBV6-2 or TRBV6-3, with D unclear. V was shortened by 6 bases and J by 7 bases, with 10 bases between the two germline ends. CDR1 and CDR2 from the germline V gene are MNHEY and SVGEGT. The CDR3 has 12 amino acids.

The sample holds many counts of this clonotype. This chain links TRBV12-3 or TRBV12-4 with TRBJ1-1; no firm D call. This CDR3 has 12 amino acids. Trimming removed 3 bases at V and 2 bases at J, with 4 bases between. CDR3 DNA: TGTGCCAGCAGTTTTGTAAACACTGAAGCTTTCTTT. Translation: CASSFVNTEAFF.

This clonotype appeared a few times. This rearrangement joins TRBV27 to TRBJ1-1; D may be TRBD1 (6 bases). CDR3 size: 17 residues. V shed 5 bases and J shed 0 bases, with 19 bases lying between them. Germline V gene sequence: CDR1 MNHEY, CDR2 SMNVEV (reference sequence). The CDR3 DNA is TGTGCCAGCAGTCCCCCGGGACACCGCTCTATGAACACTGAAGCTTTCTTT. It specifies CASSPPGHRSMNTEAFF.

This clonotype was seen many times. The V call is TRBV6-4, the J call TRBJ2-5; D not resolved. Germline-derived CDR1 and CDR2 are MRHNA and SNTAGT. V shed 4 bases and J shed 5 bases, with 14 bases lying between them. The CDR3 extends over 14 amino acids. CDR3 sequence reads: CASSVEPVGETQYF. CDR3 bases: TGTGCCAGCAGTGTGGAACCAGTAGGCGAGACCCAGTACTTC.

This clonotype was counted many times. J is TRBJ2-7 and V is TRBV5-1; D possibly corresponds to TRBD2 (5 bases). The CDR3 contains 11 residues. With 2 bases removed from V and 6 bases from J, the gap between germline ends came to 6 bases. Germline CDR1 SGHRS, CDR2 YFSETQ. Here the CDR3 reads CASSFGGEQYF. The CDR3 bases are TGCGCCAGCAGCTTTGGAGGCGAGCAGTACTTC.

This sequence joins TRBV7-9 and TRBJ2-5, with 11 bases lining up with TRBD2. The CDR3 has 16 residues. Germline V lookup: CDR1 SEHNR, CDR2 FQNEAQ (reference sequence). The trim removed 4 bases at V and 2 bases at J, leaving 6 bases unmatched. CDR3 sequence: CASSSRLAGKQETQYF. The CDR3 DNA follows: TGTGCCAGCAGCTCACGACTAGCGGGGAAGCAAGAGACCCAGTACTTC.

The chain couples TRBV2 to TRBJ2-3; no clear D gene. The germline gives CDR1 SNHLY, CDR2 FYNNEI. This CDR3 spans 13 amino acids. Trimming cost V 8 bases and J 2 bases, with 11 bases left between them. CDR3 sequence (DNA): TGTGCCAGCGAGGACGTGACCACAGATACGCAGTATTTT. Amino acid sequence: CASEDVTTDTQYF. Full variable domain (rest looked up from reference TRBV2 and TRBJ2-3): EPEVTQTPSHQVTQMGQEVILRCVPISNHLYFYWYRQILGQKVEFLVSFYNNEISEKSEIFDDQFSVERPDGSNFTLKIRSTKLEDSAMYFCASEDVTTDTQYFGPGTRLTVL.

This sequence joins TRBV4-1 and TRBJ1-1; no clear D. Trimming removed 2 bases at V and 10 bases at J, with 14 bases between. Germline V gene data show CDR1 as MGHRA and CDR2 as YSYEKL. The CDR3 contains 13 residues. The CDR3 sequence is CASSQWSLGRAFF. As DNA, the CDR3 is TGCGCCAGCAGCCAATGGAGCCTGGGCAGAGCTTTCTTT.

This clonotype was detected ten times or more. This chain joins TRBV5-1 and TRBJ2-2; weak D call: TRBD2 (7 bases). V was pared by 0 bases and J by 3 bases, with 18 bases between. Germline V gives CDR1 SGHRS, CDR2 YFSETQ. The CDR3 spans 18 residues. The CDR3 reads CASSLAGGGDTHTGELFF. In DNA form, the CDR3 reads TGCGCCAGCAGCTTGGCCGGTGGGGGGGACACCCACACCGGGGAGCTGTTTTTT.

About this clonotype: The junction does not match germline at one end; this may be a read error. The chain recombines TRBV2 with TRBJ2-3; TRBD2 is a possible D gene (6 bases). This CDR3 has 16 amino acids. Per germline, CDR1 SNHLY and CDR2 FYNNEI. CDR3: CASREPGLRVTDSQYF. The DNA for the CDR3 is TGTGCCAGCAGAGAGCCGGGACTCAGGGTCACAGATTCGCAGTATTTT.

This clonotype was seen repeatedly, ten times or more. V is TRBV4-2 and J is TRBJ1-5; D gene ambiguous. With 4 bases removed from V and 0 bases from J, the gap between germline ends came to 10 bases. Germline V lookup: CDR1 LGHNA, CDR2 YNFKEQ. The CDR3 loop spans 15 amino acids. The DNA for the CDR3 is TGTGCCAGCAGCCCGGAGGTCAATAGCAATCAGCCCCAGCATTTT. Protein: CASSPEVNSNQPQHF.

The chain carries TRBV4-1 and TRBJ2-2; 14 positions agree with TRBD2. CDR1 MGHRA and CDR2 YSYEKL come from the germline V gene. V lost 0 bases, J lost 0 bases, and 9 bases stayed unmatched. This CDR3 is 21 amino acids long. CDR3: CASSQEYPGLAGAANTGELFF. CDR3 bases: TGCGCCAGCAGCCAAGAATATCCGGGACTAGCGGGGGCAGCGAACACCGGGGAGCTGTTTTTT.